The 30 T cell receptor beta chains below were found in one sample sequenced in a study of Ad26.COV2.S vaccination and SARS-CoV-2 variants. Treatment here: 15 to 20 received Ad26.COV2.S at low or high dose, single or two shots; roughly five received placebo; per-sample allocation not given. Following the first vaccine or placebo injection, samples were taken on day 63. This table comes from immunoSEQ multiplex PCR, and its TCRdb copy is limited to in-frame clones, with some not included. This table holds some 290,000 clones, more than 70% found once. Sequenced material: peripheral blood, taken in a trial of Ad26.COV2.S vaccine versus placebo. The receptors come from a person aged 18-65 years who received the Ad26.COV2.S COVID-19 vaccine or a placebo.

The CDR3 DNA is TGTGCCAGTAGTAAAACAGAGACGCAAAACATTCAGTACTTC. Translating it yields CASSKTETQNIQYF. This chain uses TRBV19 with TRBJ2-4; D not certain. The V end lost 4 bases, the J end lost 5 bases, and 12 bases lay between the germline ends. The CDR3 has 14 residues. Germline values: CDR1 LNHDA, CDR2 SQIVND (reference sequence).

The CDR3 DNA sequence: TGTGCCAGCACTTGGACAGGGTTAAACACCATATATTTT. This sequence encodes CASTWTGLNTIYF. The rearrangement joins TRBV6-5 to TRBJ1-3; TRBD1 matches 8 bases. Unmatched junction bases numbered 5, after V lost 7 bases and J lost 6 bases. The CDR3 extends over 13 amino acids. Germline CDR1 MNHEY, CDR2 SVGAGI.

This clone was picked up one time. The gene calls are TRBV9 and TRBJ2-3; D is perhaps TRBD2 (5 bases). The germline V gene encodes CDR1 SGDLS and CDR2 YYNGEE. The V end was cut by 4 bases, the J end by 6 bases, with 15 bases between. The CDR3 consists of 14 residues. CDR3 nucleotides: TGTGCCAGCAGCACTAGGACTCTGTCGGATACGCAGTATTTT. The encoded protein is CASSTRTLSDTQYF.

The chain has TRBV3-1 (or the pseudogene TRBV3-2) and TRBJ2-1, with D tentatively TRBD1 (6 bases). The CDR3 is 14 amino acids. Germline V gene sequence: CDR1 LGHDT, CDR2 YNNKEL (reference sequence). V was cut by 1 base and J by 9 bases, with 13 bases left in between. CDR3 sequence: CASSQGSNRAEQFF. CDR3 DNA: TGTGCCAGCAGCCAAGGCTCGAACAGGGCTGAGCAGTTCTTC.

The rearrangement uses TRBV6-5 and TRBJ2-2, with D possibly being TRBD1 or TRBD2 (5 bases each). The length of the CDR3 is 13 residues. Trimming left V 7 bases short and J 7 bases short, with 13 bases between. Germline CDR1 MNHEY, CDR2 SVGAGI. CDR3 loop: CASKGSVRGELFF. The DNA of the CDR3 is TGTGCCAGCAAGGGGAGCGTGCGCGGGGAGCTGTTTTTT.

The chain is built from TRBV5-4 and TRBJ1-1, with D possibly being TRBD1 (5 bases). This CDR3 has 15 amino acids. Trimming removed 0 bases from V and 4 bases from J, with 13 bases in between. Germline assignment: CDR1 SGHNT and CDR2 YYREEE (reference sequence). The CDR3 reads CASSLGGPGITEAFF. DNA for the CDR3: TGTGCCAGCAGCTTGGGGGGACCCGGGATCACTGAAGCTTTCTTT.

The chain has TRBV6-1 and TRBJ1-2; 9 bases are shared with TRBD1. V lost 0 bases and J lost 5; bases outside the gene matches: 7. This CDR3 has 16 residues. Germline CDR1 is MNHNS and CDR2 is SASEGT. The DNA of the CDR3 is TGTGCCAGCAGTGAAGCGGCCGGGACAGGGACATATGGCTACACCTTC. This codes for CASSEAAGTGTYGYTF.

The chain couples TRBV18 to TRBJ1-4; weak D call: TRBD1 (5 bases). Germline assignment: CDR1 KGHSH and CDR2 LQKENI. The CDR3 contains 13 residues. V was cut by 4 bases and J by 8 bases, with 11 bases left in between. The DNA for the CDR3 is TGTGCCAGCTCACGGGGGAGTGGAGAAAAACTGTTTTTT. This translates into CASSRGSGEKLFF.

The chain has TRBV7-2 and TRBJ1-2; TRBD1 matches at 9 bases. CDR1 SGHTA and CDR2 FQGNSA come from the germline V gene. CDR3 size: 15 residues. With V trimmed by 5 bases and J by 8 bases, 12 bases remained unmatched. The CDR3 loop is CASSQSQGALRGYTF. The CDR3 DNA reads as TGTGCCAGCAGCCAGTCACAGGGGGCTCTCCGCGGCTACACCTTC. The whole variable domain, filled in from reference TRBV7-2 and TRBJ1-2, reads GAGVSQSPSNKVTEKGKDVELRCDPISGHTALYWYRQSLGQGLEFLIYFQGNSAPDKSGLPSDRFSAERTGGSVSTLTIQRTQQEDSAVYLCASSQSQGALRGYTFGSGTRLTVV.

This rearrangement joins TRBV28 to TRBJ1-5, with a tentative D call TRBD1 (5 bases). Germline assignment: CDR1 MDHEN and CDR2 SYDVKM. This CDR3 comprises 15 residues. The V end lost 4 bases, the J end lost 5 bases, and 15 bases lay between the germline ends. The CDR3 sequence is CASSSQGRRYQPQHF. The CDR3, as DNA: TGTGCCAGCAGTTCCCAGGGACGCCGTTATCAGCCCCAGCATTTT.

This chain uses TRBV7-9 with TRBJ2-1, with 10 bases aligning to TRBD1. V shed 6 bases and J 3 bases; nucleotides not matched to a gene: 8. Germline V gene sequence: CDR1 SEHNR, CDR2 FQNEAQ (reference sequence). The CDR3 length is 16 residues. CDR3 amino acids: CASRLHRDRGYNEQFF. In nucleotides, the CDR3 is TGTGCCAGCAGATTGCACCGGGACAGGGGCTACAATGAGCAGTTCTTC.

The V and J genes are TRBV10-2 and TRBJ1-1; D unclear. The CDR3 runs to 12 residues. The germline V gene encodes CDR1 WSHSY and CDR2 SAAADI. Between the trimmed V and J ends, which lost 5 bases and 3 bases, there was a span of 7 bases. CDR3: CASSYRDTEAFF. The CDR3 nucleotides read TGCGCCAGCAGTTACCGGGACACTGAAGCTTTCTTT.

This clone was seen a few times. The chain employs TRBV6-2 or TRBV6-3 and TRBJ2-1; 11 positions agree with TRBD2. Germline V gene data show CDR1 as MNHEY and CDR2 as SVGEGT. Trimming cost V 4 bases and J 13 bases; bases outside gene matches: 12. This CDR3 contains 15 residues. The CDR3 DNA follows: TGTGCCAGCAGTTCTCAAATAGCGGGGGGGCCTACCCAGTTCTTC. Its protein product is CASSSQIAGGPTQFF.

CDR3 nucleotide sequence: TGCGCCAGCAGCCAAGGGGCCCCCGGGGCGGCAAACTACGAGCAGTACTTC. This encodes CASSQGAPGAANYEQYF. The chain uses TRBV4-3 and TRBJ2-7; tentatively, D is TRBD1 or TRBD2 (5 bases each). V lost 1 base, J lost 3 bases, and 19 bases lay in between. Germline CDR1 LGHNA, CDR2 YSLEER. This CDR3 comprises 17 residues.

This clone was detected only a few times. The rearrangement links TRBV10-3 to TRBJ1-3; D gene unclear. V was cut by 8 bases and J by 0 bases, with 5 bases left in between. Germline-derived CDR1 and CDR2 are ENHRY and SYGVKD. The CDR3 has 12 amino acids. The CDR3 nucleotides read TGTGCCATCGGGGACTCTGGAAACACCATATATTTT. Its translation: CAIGDSGNTIYF.

This rearrangement joins TRBV14 to TRBJ1-1, with D unclear. The germline gives CDR1 SGHDN, CDR2 FVKESK. V was clipped by 0 bases and J by 2 bases, with 4 bases between them. There are 13 residues in the CDR3. CDR3 coding DNA: TGTGCCAGCAGCCAAGACTTCAACACTGAAGCTTTCTTT. Encoded protein: CASSQDFNTEAFF.

J is TRBJ2-1 and V is TRBV18, with D unresolved. Germline lookup yields CDR1 KGHSH and CDR2 LQKENI. The CDR3 totals 11 residues. Trimming pared 6 bases from V and 9 bases from J, leaving 9 bases between. The CDR3 loop reads CASSQISEQFF. In DNA form, the CDR3 reads TGTGCCAGCTCCCAGATTAGTGAGCAGTTCTTC.

The V call is TRBV5-5, the J call TRBJ1-6; perhaps TRBD1 as D (6 bases). This CDR3 has 15 amino acids. Germline CDR1 reads SGHKS; CDR2 reads YYEKEE (reference sequence). Trimming stripped 3 bases from V and 9 bases from J, with 16 bases between. CDR3 nucleotides: TGTGCCAGCAGCTCCCTCAGGGCAGGGGCTTCACCCCTCCACTTT. Protein sequence: CASSSLRAGASPLHF.

The chain links TRBV3-1 (or the pseudogene TRBV3-2) to TRBJ1-1; D not certain. Trimming stripped 4 bases from V and 1 base from J, with 7 bases between. Germline CDR1 and CDR2: LGHDT and YNNKEL (reference sequence). The CDR3 consists of 13 residues. CDR3 DNA sequence: TGTGCCAGCAGCCGGGCCCAGAACACTGAAGCTTTCTTT. This encodes CASSRAQNTEAFF.

The chain couples TRBV6-1 to TRBJ1-4; possibly TRBD1 for D (5 bases). Trimming pared 2 bases from V and 7 bases from J, leaving 14 bases between. The CDR3 length is 15 residues. Germline assignment: CDR1 MNHNS and CDR2 SASEGT. The CDR3 region is CASSESVGRTEKLFF. The DNA for the CDR3 is TGTGCCAGCAGTGAAAGCGTGGGGCGTACTGAAAAACTGTTTTTT.

The chain joins TRBV30 to TRBJ2-5; D is tentatively TRBD1 or TRBD2 (5 bases each). There are 13 residues in the CDR3. V was pared by 8 bases and J by 2 bases, with 15 bases between. Germline V gene sequence: CDR1 GTSNPN, CDR2 SVGIG (reference sequence). CDR3 DNA: TGTGCCCTAGTCGGGACGGCTCAAGAGACCCAGTACTTC. Protein product: CALVGTAQETQYF.

The V and J genes are TRBV4-3 and TRBJ2-1, with D perhaps matching TRBD1 or TRBD2 (6 bases each). Germline V gene lookup returns CDR1 LGHNA and CDR2 YSLEER. V was cut by 0 bases and J by 8 bases, with 14 bases left in between. The CDR3 spans 15 residues. CDR3 in amino acids: CASSQDTGAIYEQFF. DNA for the CDR3: TGCGCCAGCAGCCAAGATACGGGGGCGATTTATGAGCAGTTCTTC.

The CDR3 sequence: CASSRGGSNQPQHF. CDR3 DNA sequence: TGTGCCAGCAGTAGAGGGGGGAGCAATCAGCCCCAGCATTTT. This rearrangement joins TRBV6-2 or TRBV6-3 to TRBJ1-5; weak D call: TRBD1 (6 bases). Germline V gene data show CDR1 as MNHEY and CDR2 as SVGEGT. V was trimmed by 5 bases and J by 1 base, leaving 9 bases between them. The CDR3 runs 14 residues.

This rearrangement joins TRBV7-8 to TRBJ1-4; the match to TRBD1 covers 9 bases. The CDR3 consists of 16 residues. Germline loops: CDR1 SGHVS, CDR2 FQNEAQ. Germline trimming cut 2 bases from V and 7 bases from J; bases unmatched to any gene: 8. The CDR3 sequence is CASSLKRNRGPEKLFF. CDR3 sequence (DNA): TGTGCCAGCAGCTTAAAAAGGAACAGGGGGCCTGAAAAACTGTTTTTT.

This rearrangement joins TRBV7-9 to TRBJ1-1, with D possibly TRBD1 on 5 matching bases. The germline gives CDR1 SEHNR, CDR2 FQNEAQ (reference sequence). Trimming shortened V by 1 base and J by 5 bases, and 8 bases separated the two germline ends. This CDR3 is 13 amino acids long. CDR3 DNA: TGTGCCAGCAGCTTAGAGAGACAGACTGAAGCTTTCTTT. Amino acids: CASSLERQTEAFF. Variable domain in full (rest from reference TRBV7-9 and TRBJ1-1): DTGVSQNPRHKITKRGQNVTFRCDPISEHNRLYWYRQTLGQGPEFLTYFQNEAQLEKSRLLSDRFSAERPKGSFSTLEIQRTEQGDSAMYLCASSLERQTEAFFGQGTRLTVV.

The genes are TRBV5-4 and TRBJ1-6; D not certain. Trimming removed 4 bases at V and 6 bases at J, with 8 bases between. The CDR3 has 13 residues. Per the germline V gene, CDR1 is SGHNT and CDR2 is YYREEE (reference sequence). The CDR3, as DNA: TGTGCCAGCAGCGGGAACGCTAATTCACCCCTCCACTTT. This sequence encodes CASSGNANSPLHF.

The chain joins TRBV5-1 to TRBJ1-1; D remains unclear. V was trimmed by 2 bases and J by 4 bases, leaving 24 bases between them. Germline V CDR1 and CDR2: SGHRS, YFSETQ. CDR3 length: 18 amino acids. The CDR3 sequence is CASSLTGNVGKGGTEAFF. CDR3 sequence (DNA): TGCGCCAGCAGCTTAACCGGGAACGTCGGAAAAGGAGGCACTGAAGCTTTCTTT.

The chain carries TRBV7-9 and TRBJ1-4; no clear D. The germline V gene has CDR1 SEHNR and CDR2 FQNEAQ (reference sequence). Trimming left V 1 base short and J 8 bases short, with 17 bases between. CDR3 length equals 16 residues. In nucleotides, the CDR3 is TGTGCCAGCAGCTTAGGTGAAGCCGCCGTGCGGGAAAAACTGTTTTTT. As protein: CASSLGEAAVREKLFF. Variable domain in full (rest from reference TRBV7-9 and TRBJ1-4): DTGVSQNPRHKITKRGQNVTFRCDPISEHNRLYWYRQTLGQGPEFLTYFQNEAQLEKSRLLSDRFSAERPKGSFSTLEIQRTEQGDSAMYLCASSLGEAAVREKLFFGSGTQLSVL.

The CDR3 loop reads CASSPYSATEAFF. In DNA form, the CDR3 reads TGTGCCAGCTCACCCTATTCGGCAACTGAAGCTTTCTTT. The chain is built from TRBV18 and TRBJ1-1; D not certain. The germline V gene encodes CDR1 KGHSH and CDR2 LQKENI. The germline V and J ends were trimmed by 3 bases and 5 bases, with 10 bases remaining between them. This CDR3 has 13 amino acids.

V is TRBV20-1 and J is TRBJ1-2, with D perhaps TRBD1 (5 bases). The CDR3 is 12 amino acids. CDR1 and CDR2 (germline): DFQATT, SNEGSKA (reference sequence). V shed 3 bases and J shed 4 bases, with 9 bases lying between them. The CDR3 loop reads CSASGQGYGYTF. As DNA, the CDR3 is TGCAGTGCTAGTGGGCAGGGCTATGGCTACACCTTC.